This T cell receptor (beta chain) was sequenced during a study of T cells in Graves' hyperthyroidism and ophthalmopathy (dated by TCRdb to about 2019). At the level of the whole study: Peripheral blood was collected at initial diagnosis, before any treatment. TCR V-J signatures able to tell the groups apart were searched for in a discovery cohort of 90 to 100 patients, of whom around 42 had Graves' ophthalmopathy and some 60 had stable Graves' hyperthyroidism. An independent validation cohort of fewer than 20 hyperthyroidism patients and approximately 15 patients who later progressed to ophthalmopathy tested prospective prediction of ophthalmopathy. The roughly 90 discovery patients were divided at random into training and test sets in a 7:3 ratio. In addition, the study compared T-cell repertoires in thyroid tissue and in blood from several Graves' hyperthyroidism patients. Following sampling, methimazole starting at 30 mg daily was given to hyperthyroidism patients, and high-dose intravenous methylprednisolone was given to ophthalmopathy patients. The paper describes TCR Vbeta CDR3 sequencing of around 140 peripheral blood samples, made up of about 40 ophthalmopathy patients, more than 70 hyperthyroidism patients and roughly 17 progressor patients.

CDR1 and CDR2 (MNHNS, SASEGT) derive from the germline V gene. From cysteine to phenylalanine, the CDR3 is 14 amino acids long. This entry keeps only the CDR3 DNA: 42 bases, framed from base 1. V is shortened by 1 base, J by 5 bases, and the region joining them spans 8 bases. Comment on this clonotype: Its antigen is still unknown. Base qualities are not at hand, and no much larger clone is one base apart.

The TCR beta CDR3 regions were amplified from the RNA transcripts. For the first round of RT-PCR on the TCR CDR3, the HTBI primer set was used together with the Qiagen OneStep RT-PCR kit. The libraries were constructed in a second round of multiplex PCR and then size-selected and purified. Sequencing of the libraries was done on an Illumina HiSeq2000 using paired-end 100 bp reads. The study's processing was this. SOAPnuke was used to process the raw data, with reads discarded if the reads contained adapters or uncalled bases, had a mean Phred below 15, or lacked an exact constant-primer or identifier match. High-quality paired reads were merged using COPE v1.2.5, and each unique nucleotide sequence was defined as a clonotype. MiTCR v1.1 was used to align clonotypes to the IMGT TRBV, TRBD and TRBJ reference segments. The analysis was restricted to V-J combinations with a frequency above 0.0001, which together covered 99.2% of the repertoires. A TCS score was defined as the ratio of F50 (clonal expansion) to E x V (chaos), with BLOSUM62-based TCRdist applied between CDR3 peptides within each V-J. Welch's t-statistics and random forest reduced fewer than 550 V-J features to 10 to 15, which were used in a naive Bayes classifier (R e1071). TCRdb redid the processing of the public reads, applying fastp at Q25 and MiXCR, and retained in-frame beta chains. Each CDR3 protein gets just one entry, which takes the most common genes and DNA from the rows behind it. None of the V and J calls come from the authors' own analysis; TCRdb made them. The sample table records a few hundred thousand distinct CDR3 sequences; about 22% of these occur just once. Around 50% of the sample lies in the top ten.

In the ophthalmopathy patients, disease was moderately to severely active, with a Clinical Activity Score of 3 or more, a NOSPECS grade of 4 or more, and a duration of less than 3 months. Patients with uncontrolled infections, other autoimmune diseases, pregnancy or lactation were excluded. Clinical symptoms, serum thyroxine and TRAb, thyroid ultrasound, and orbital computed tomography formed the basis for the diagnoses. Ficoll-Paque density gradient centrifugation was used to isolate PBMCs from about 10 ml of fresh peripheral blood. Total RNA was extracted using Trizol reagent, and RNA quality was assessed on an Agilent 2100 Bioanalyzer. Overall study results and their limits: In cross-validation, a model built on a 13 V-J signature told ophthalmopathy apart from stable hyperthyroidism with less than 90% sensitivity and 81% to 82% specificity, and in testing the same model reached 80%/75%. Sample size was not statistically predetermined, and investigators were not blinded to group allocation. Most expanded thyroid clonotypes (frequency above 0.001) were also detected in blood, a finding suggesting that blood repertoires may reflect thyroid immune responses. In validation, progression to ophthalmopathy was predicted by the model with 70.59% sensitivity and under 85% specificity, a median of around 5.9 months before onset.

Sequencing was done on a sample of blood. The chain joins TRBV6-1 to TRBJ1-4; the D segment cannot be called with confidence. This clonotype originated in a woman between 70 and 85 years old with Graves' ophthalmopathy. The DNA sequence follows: TGTGCCAGCAGTGAAGGGGGTCGAAATGAAAAACTGTTTTTT. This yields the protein CASSEGGRNEKLFF.